Below are 11 T cell receptor beta chains sequenced from a single sample in a study of sequential checkpoint blockade in melanoma. Treatment of the sample: randomized to nivolumab then ipilimumab (arm A) or the reverse (arm B). Sequenced by immunoSEQ multiplex PCR; TCRdb stores in-frame clones only, minus some. Counted here are roughly 13,000 clones, around 20% occurring once; the ten biggest clones make up approximately 6.1%. Source: tumor tissue (inferred from file names), taken from a patient given nivolumab and ipilimumab in sequence. The source is a human donor with melanoma.

This clone was detected only a few times. This chain joins TRBV19 and TRBJ1-2; D gene ambiguous. The CDR3 runs to 15 residues. CDR1 and CDR2 (germline): LNHDA, SQIVND (reference sequence). The V end lost 1 base, the J end lost 3 bases, and 12 bases lay between the germline ends. CDR3 nucleotide sequence: TGTGCCAGTAGTATAGCCGGCGGTAGGGACTATGGCTACACCTTC. It encodes CASSIAGGRDYGYTF.

V is TRBV5-1 and J is TRBJ1-4; D is undetermined. This CDR3 comprises 15 residues. Germline V gene data show CDR1 as SGHRS and CDR2 as YFSETQ. V lost 0 bases and J 0 bases, leaving 6 bases between the germline ends. The CDR3 DNA reads TGCGCCAGCAGCTTGGGCGACTCAACTAATGAAAAACTGTTTTTT. Protein: CASSLGDSTNEKLFF.

This clone showed up just a few times. This rearrangement joins TRBV6-8 to TRBJ2-5; a weak D match, TRBD1 (5 bases). Germline loops: CDR1 MNHGY, CDR2 SAAAGT. V lost 4 bases and J 1 base, leaving 10 bases between the germline ends. The CDR3 covers 14 residues. This chain's CDR3 is CASSLSRGQETQYF. CDR3 bases: TGTGCCAGCAGTTTGTCTAGGGGCCAAGAGACCCAGTACTTC.

CDR3 region: CASSPPLGPPYNEQFF. CDR3 sequence (DNA): TGTGCCAGCAGTCCCCCCCTGGGGCCACCCTACAATGAGCAGTTCTTC. The genes are TRBV11-3 and TRBJ2-1; D perhaps matches TRBD1 (5 bases). The CDR3 has 16 amino acids. V gave up 6 bases and J gave up 2 bases, with 17 bases separating them. Germline lookup yields CDR1 SGHNT and CDR2 YENEEA.

The chain has TRBV11-3 and TRBJ2-1; maybe TRBD2 (5 bases). Per the germline V gene, CDR1 is SGHNT and CDR2 is YENEEA. The CDR3 contains 15 residues. V was pared by 5 bases and J by 8 bases, with 19 bases between. CDR3 residues: CASSSLVDSIHEQFF. DNA for the CDR3: TGTGCCAGCAGCAGTTTGGTGGACTCTATCCATGAGCAGTTCTTC.

V and J are TRBV28 and TRBJ2-4, with D uncertain. Germline assignment: CDR1 MDHEN and CDR2 SYDVKM. V was cut by 3 bases and J by 11 bases, with 14 bases left in between. The CDR3 spans 13 residues. Here the CDR3 reads CASSFPNSQLQYF. The CDR3 DNA reads as TGTGCCAGCAGTTTCCCAAACTCCCAACTTCAGTACTTC. Together with reference TRBV28 and TRBJ2-4, the CDR3 gives the full variable domain: DVKVTQSSRYLVKRTGEKVFLECVQDMDHENMFWYRQDPGLGLRLIYFSYDVKMKEKGDIPEGYSVSREKKERFSLILESASTNQTSMYLCASSFPNSQLQYFGAGTRLSVL.

The chain carries TRBV6-8 and TRBJ2-3, with 7 bases identical to TRBD2. CDR1 and CDR2 from the germline V gene are MNHGY and SAAAGT. The V segment lost 1 base and the J segment 6 bases; nucleotides outside the gene matches: 7. The CDR3 is 15 residues long. The CDR3 reads CASSYYAGEADTQYF. CDR3 nucleotides: TGTGCCAGCAGTTACTATGCGGGAGAAGCTGATACGCAGTATTTT.

This chain links TRBV5-1 with TRBJ1-1; 7 bases align to TRBD1. The germline V gene has CDR1 SGHRS and CDR2 YFSETQ. Trimming cost V 5 bases and J 1 base; bases outside gene matches: 5. The CDR3 is 14 residues long. The CDR3 bases are TGCGCCAGCAGTGCCGGGACAGCGAACACTGAAGCTTTCTTT. Its protein is CASSAGTANTEAFF.

The chain links TRBV6-8 to TRBJ1-2, with unresolved D. The germline gives CDR1 MNHGY, CDR2 SAAAGT. This CDR3 is built from 15 residues. Trimming took 6 bases from V and 4 from J, leaving 18 bases between them. The DNA for the CDR3 is TGTGCCAGCAGCCCCGGCCCCCTAGTCTTCTATGGCTACACCTTC. This gives the protein CASSPGPLVFYGYTF.

This clone was seen more than once but under ten times. The rearrangement links TRBV1 to TRBJ2-7; the table calls TRBD1, which could not be checked here. TRBV1 represents a pseudogene. The CDR3 is 15 residues long. This CDR3 is CASSRGTGVSLEQYF. CDR3 nucleotide sequence: TGCGCCAGCAGCCGCGGGACAGGGGTTAGCCTCGAGCAGTACTTC.

The V gene is TRBV10-2, the J gene TRBJ2-7, with a tentative D call TRBD1 (6 bases). V was clipped by 7 bases and J by 0 bases, with 13 bases between them. The germline V gene encodes CDR1 WSHSY and CDR2 SAAADI. There are 14 residues in the CDR3. CDR3 sequence: CASIGQIYSYEQYF. The CDR3 DNA is TGCGCCAGCATCGGACAGATTTACTCCTACGAGCAGTACTTC.